The present TCR beta chain was sequenced within a study of Graves' ophthalmopathy and Graves' hyperthyroidism (dated by TCRdb to the late 2010s). About the study as a whole: Peripheral blood was collected at initial diagnosis, prior to any treatment. In a handful of hyperthyroidism patients, the T-cell repertoire of thyroid tissue was compared with the T-cell repertoire of blood. To tell Graves' ophthalmopathy apart from Graves' hyperthyroidism, and to predict which patients would progress to ophthalmopathy, the study relied on TCR beta repertoire signatures. An independent validation cohort comprised 18 hyperthyroidism patients and roughly 15 patients who later progressed from hyperthyroidism to ophthalmopathy. After sampling, hyperthyroidism patients received methimazole starting at 30 mg daily, and ophthalmopathy patients received high-dose intravenous methylprednisolone. To explore V-J signatures distinguishing ophthalmopathy from hyperthyroidism, a discovery set of more than 95 patients (around 44 ophthalmopathy, over 55 stable hyperthyroidism) was enrolled. The 90 to 100 discovery patients were randomly split 7:3 into training and test sets. In total, around 130 blood samples were TCR-sequenced: some 40 ophthalmopathy, roughly 77 hyperthyroidism and approximately 17 hyperthyroidism-to-ophthalmopathy patients.

TCR beta CDR3 regions were amplified from RNA transcripts for repertoire sequencing. A first-round RT-PCR used HTBI primers with the Qiagen OneStep RT-PCR kit, followed by a second-round multiplex PCR, size selection and purification. Libraries were sequenced on an Illumina HiSeq2000 using paired-end 100 bp reads. Per the source publication's procedure: SOAPnuke was used to process the reads, throwing out any read that had adapters, had uncalled bases, had a mean Phred below 15, or lacked an exact constant-primer or identifier match. COPE v1.2.5 was used to merge high-quality paired reads. Each unique nucleotide sequence was treated as a clonotype, and MiTCR v1.1 was used to align the clonotypes to the IMGT TRB V, D and J references. Analysis was restricted to V-J combinations with a frequency above 0.0001, which covered 99.2% of repertoires. A TCR clonal expansion and chaos score per V-J combination was defined as the ratio of F50 clonal expansion to chaos observed in the TCRdist matrix. Welch's t-statistics and random forest were used to reduce features to approximately 13 V-J combinations, which were fed into a naive Bayes classifier. Thyroid-blood repertoire similarity was quantified with the Morisita-Horn index. TCRdb reanalyzed the raw reads on its own, using fastp at Q25 for trimming and MiXCR for clone calling, and kept in-frame beta chains. Records with the same CDR3 protein are collapsed into one entry carrying the most frequent genes and DNA. The V and J calls come from TCRdb's annotation, not from the publication. The sample yields roughly 400,000 distinct CDR3 sequences; 18% were counted once. 1.5% to 2% of the sample is in the top ten clones.

This clonotype was seen repeatedly, ten times or more. What this receptor recognizes is not known. Per-base qualities were not stored, and no clone one base away is much larger. Here is what the overall study found, with its caveats: The 13-signature model separated ophthalmopathy from stable hyperthyroidism with 87.88% sensitivity and approximately 81% specificity in cross-validation, and 80%/75% in the test set. Sample size was not statistically predetermined, and group allocation was not concealed from the investigators. In validation, the model predicted ophthalmopathy progression with 55% to 71% sensitivity and 72.22% specificity; 12 predicted patients were CT-confirmed with GO in a median of about 7.1 months. Most of the expanded thyroid clonotypes with a frequency above 0.001 were also detected in blood, and it was suggested that the thyroid immune response may be reflected by blood repertoires.

Patients with ophthalmopathy had moderately to severely active disease, with a Clinical Activity Score of 3 or more, a NOSPECS grade of 4 or more, and a disease duration of less than 3 months. Patients with other autoimmune diseases, uncontrolled infections, pregnancy or lactation were excluded. Clinical symptoms, serum thyroxine, TRAb, thyroid ultrasound and orbital computed tomography were used for diagnosis. PBMCs were isolated from 10 ml of fresh peripheral blood by Ficoll-Paque density gradient centrifugation. Total RNA was extracted with Trizol reagent and quality-checked on an Agilent 2100 Bioanalyzer. Material: peripheral blood. The TCR was taken from a young woman with Graves' ophthalmopathy. Donor details come from another sample of the same person, matched by shared clones.

CDR3 loop: CASSLAPAREQYF. In nucleotides, the sequence is TGTGCCAGCAGTTTAGCCCCCGCCCGCGAGCAGTACTTC. This sequence uses TRBV28 and TRBJ2-7, with no confidently assigned D gene. Its CDR3 holds 13 amino acids, cysteine through phenylalanine. The DNA shown is the 39-base CDR3, in frame from base 1. CDR1 and CDR2 are drawn from the germline V gene: MDHEN, SYDVKM. The germline ends are 11 bases apart after V is trimmed by 2 bases and J by 6 bases.